This T cell receptor beta chain was observed in a study of T-cell memory formation after mild COVID-19. General study results and limits: Day 37-peaking second-wave clones had unconfirmed SARS-CoV-2 specificity.

UMIs and sample barcodes were carried by the TCR alpha and TCR beta cDNA libraries that 5'RACE produced using constant-segment primers. TCRdb used MiXCR to reprocess the 5' RACE reads, holding one entry per CDR3 protein. Found here are 250,000 to 300,000 distinct CDR3 sequences, 15% to 20% of them singletons; the top ten hold over 20%. The CDR3 has 16 amino acids. V lost 6 bases and J 3 bases, leaving 18 bases between the germline ends. CDR1 and CDR2 from the germline V gene are MDHEN and SYDVKM. Comment on this clonotype: Its antigen is undetermined.

Sequencing was performed on PBMCs or a T cell subset sorted from them (not recorded which). The genes are TRBV28 and TRBJ1-5; tentative D call: TRBD1 (5 bases). This receptor was obtained from a man aged 18 to 29 who had mild COVID-19 (a few samples of this study predate the infection). Cell type and time point are not known. CDR3 loop: CASSLPWGGDNQPQHF. The CDR3 DNA sequence: TGTGCCAGCAGCTTGCCGTGGGGGGGGGACAATCAGCCCCAGCATTTT.